A single sample gave rise to the 3 T cell receptor beta chains below, sequenced in a study of CD8+ T cells in alopecia areata. The sample's treatment: oral pan-JAK inhibitor, 5-10 mg twice daily. cDNA serving as the sequencing template came from extracted, reverse transcribed RNA. Profiled with immunoSEQ multiplex PCR; TCRdb holds only in-frame clones, not every one. The table includes roughly 280,000 clones, approximately 60% detected once. Sample: CD4+ T cells sorted from blood, taken around week 53, from a patient treated with tofacitinib. The origin of the receptors is a human donor with alopecia areata.

The chain has TRBV29-1 and TRBJ2-5; D is undetermined. The CDR3 consists of 12 residues. The germline V gene encodes CDR1 SQVTM and CDR2 ANQGSEA. With 4 bases removed from V and 1 base from J, the gap between germline ends came to 7 bases. The CDR3 sequence: CSVAVGQETQYF. CDR3 nucleotide sequence: TGCAGCGTTGCCGTGGGCCAAGAGACCCAGTACTTC.

Here the CDR3 DNA reads TGTGCCAGCAAGGAGGCACAGGGCCCCTACGAGCAGTACTTC. Amino acid sequence: CASKEAQGPYEQYF. The chain combines TRBV27 with TRBJ2-7; D is perhaps TRBD1 (6 bases). V lost 7 bases and J 2 bases, leaving 15 bases between the germline ends. Germline V gene data show CDR1 as MNHEY and CDR2 as SMNVEV (reference sequence). The CDR3 has 14 amino acids.

This clone was recorded once. This chain joins TRBV7-2 and TRBJ2-7; perhaps TRBD1 as D (5 bases). Germline V lookup: CDR1 SGHTA, CDR2 FQGNSA. The CDR3 contains 14 residues. The ends were cut back, 5 bases at V and 7 bases at J, with 18 bases in the middle. The chain's CDR3 is CASSLGQLPLEQYF. Written as DNA, the CDR3 is TGTGCCAGCAGCCTGGGGCAGTTACCCTTGGAGCAGTACTTC.